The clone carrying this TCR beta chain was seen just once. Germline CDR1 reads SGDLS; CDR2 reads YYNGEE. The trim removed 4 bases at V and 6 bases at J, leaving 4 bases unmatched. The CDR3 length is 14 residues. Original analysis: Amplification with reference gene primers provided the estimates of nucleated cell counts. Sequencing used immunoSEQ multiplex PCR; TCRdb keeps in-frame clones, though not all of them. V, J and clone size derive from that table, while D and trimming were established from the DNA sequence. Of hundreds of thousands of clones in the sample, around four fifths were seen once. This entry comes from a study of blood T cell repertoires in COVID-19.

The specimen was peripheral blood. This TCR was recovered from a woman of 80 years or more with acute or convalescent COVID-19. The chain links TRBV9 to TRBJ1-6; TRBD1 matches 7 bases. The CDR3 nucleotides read TGTGCCAGCAGCTCCCGGGACAGTAATTCACCCCTCCACTTT. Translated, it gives CASSSRDSNSPLHF.